A single sample gave rise to the 18 T cell receptor beta chains below, sequenced in a study of beta chain features in type 1 diabetes. Reverse transcribing all isolated RNA meant expressed TCRB transcripts were sequenced. Measured with immunoSEQ multiplex PCR; TCRdb has only the in-frame clones, and not every one. Of about half a million clones in the sample, 25% to 35% were seen once. Sequenced input: naive CD4+ T cells from blood. These receptors all stem from a man between 18 and 29 years old in good health.

The rearrangement links TRBV30 to TRBJ2-2; 14 bases are a match to TRBD2. V trimming: 3 bases; J trimming: 3 bases; junction bases outside the gene matches: 3. Germline V CDR1 and CDR2: GTSNPN, SVGIG (reference sequence). CDR3 length: 16 amino acids. The CDR3 loop is CAWRRTSGRHTGELFF. The CDR3 nucleotides read TGTGCCTGGAGGAGGACTAGCGGGAGGCACACCGGGGAGCTGTTTTTT.

J is TRBJ1-1 and V is TRBV30; D call uncertain. Germline V gives CDR1 GTSNPN, CDR2 SVGIG (reference sequence). Trimming took off 2 bases at V and 8 bases at J, with 15 bases between the two ends. The CDR3 length is 13 residues. In nucleotides, the CDR3 is TGTGCCTGGAGTCTCCAGCCTGGCTTCGAAGCTTTCTTT. It is translated as CAWSLQPGFEAFF.

The rearrangement links TRBV4-3 to TRBJ2-6; 9 bases map to TRBD1. The CDR3 length is 18 residues. V shed 5 bases, J shed 4 bases, and the junction held 12 bases outside the gene matches. Germline CDR1 reads LGHNA; CDR2 reads YSLEER. CDR3 sequence: CASSIGLGQGPGANVLTF. CDR3 bases: TGCGCCAGCAGCATTGGGCTGGGACAGGGACCCGGGGCCAACGTCCTGACTTTC.

The rearrangement links TRBV14 to TRBJ2-7; D is possibly TRBD1 or TRBD2 (5 bases each). This CDR3 is built from 12 residues. Deletions cut 1 base from V and 7 bases from J, with 8 bases between. Per germline, CDR1 SGHDN and CDR2 FVKESK. In nucleotides, the CDR3 is TGTGCCAGCAGCCAAGGGGGGATTGAGCAGTACTTC. It specifies CASSQGGIEQYF.

The chain combines TRBV6-5 with TRBJ2-5; a possible D gene is TRBD1 (5 bases). With 2 bases removed from V and 4 bases from J, the gap between germline ends came to 8 bases. In germline, CDR1 is MNHEY, CDR2 SVGAGI. The CDR3 is made up of 13 amino acids. The CDR3 DNA reads as TGTGCCAGCAGTTACGCCAGGGCAGAGACCCAGTACTTC. This gives the protein CASSYARAETQYF.

The chain carries TRBV29-1 and TRBJ2-5, with TRBD2 as a possible D gene (6 bases). Trimming cost V 7 bases and J 1 base, with 10 bases left between them. The CDR3 has 12 amino acids. Looked up from germline, CDR1 is SQVTM and CDR2 is ANQGSEA. CDR3 in DNA: TGCAGCGGGAGGAGGGCCCAAGAGACCCAGTACTTC. It encodes CSGRRAQETQYF.

The V and J genes are TRBV18 and TRBJ1-5; D ambiguous. The germline V gene has CDR1 KGHSH and CDR2 LQKENI. V was pared by 1 base and J by 6 bases, with 10 bases between. The CDR3 extends over 14 amino acids. The CDR3 spells CASSPQGLGQPQHF. CDR3 nucleotides: TGTGCCAGCTCACCACAGGGATTGGGTCAGCCCCAGCATTTT.

This clone was detected a few times. The chain uses TRBV9 and TRBJ2-7; D is unclear. The V and J ends lost 3 bases and 4 bases respectively, with 17 bases between them. The CDR3 sequence is 15 residues long. Germline V gene sequence: CDR1 SGDLS, CDR2 YYNGEE. CDR3 DNA sequence: TGTGCCAGCAGCGCACAGTTTGACTCGGAATACGAGCAGTACTTC. It is translated as CASSAQFDSEYEQYF.

This clone is a singleton in its sample. The gene calls are TRBV28 and TRBJ1-2; D not certain. V gave up 6 bases and J gave up 7 bases, with 9 bases separating them. Germline assignment: CDR1 MDHEN and CDR2 SYDVKM. The CDR3 extends over 11 amino acids. CDR3 sequence: CASSPLRGYTF. CDR3 DNA sequence: TGTGCCAGCAGCCCCCTCCGTGGCTACACCTTC.

This clone has a handful of counts. CDR3 residues: CASSLGQADFYEQYF. The CDR3 DNA sequence: TGCGCCAGCAGCCTGGGACAGGCAGACTTCTACGAGCAGTACTTC. The V and J genes are TRBV4-1 and TRBJ2-7; 8 bases align to TRBD1. Trimming took 4 bases from V and 3 from J; bases not matched to a gene: 8. Germline assignment: CDR1 MGHRA and CDR2 YSYEKL. This CDR3 comprises 15 residues.

The genes are TRBV6-1 and TRBJ2-1; 8 bases align to TRBD2. The CDR3 has 13 amino acids. V shed 7 bases and J 5 bases; nucleotides not matched to a gene: 4. Germline values: CDR1 MNHNS, CDR2 SASEGT. In nucleotides, the CDR3 is TGTGCCAGCAAGGCTAGCGGGCACAATGAGCAGTTCTTC. This gives the protein CASKASGHNEQFF.

This clone was detected a few times. The chain links TRBV11-2 to TRBJ2-1, with a weak D call TRBD1 (6 bases). Trimming removed 0 bases from V and 7 bases from J, with 10 bases in between. There are 14 residues in the CDR3. Germline V lookup: CDR1 SGHAT, CDR2 FQNNGV. CDR3 sequence: CASSLDRGVNEQFF. CDR3 nucleotides: TGTGCCAGCAGCTTAGACAGGGGAGTGAATGAGCAGTTCTTC. The full variable domain, rest sourced from reference TRBV11-2 and TRBJ2-1, is EAGVAQSPRYKIIEKRQSVAFWCNPISGHATLYWYQQILGQGPKLLIQFQNNGVVDDSQLPKDRFSAERLKGVDSTLKIQPAKLEDSAVYLCASSLDRGVNEQFFGPGTRLTVL.

This clone has just a few counts. J is TRBJ2-1 and V is TRBV6-1; D ambiguous. The CDR3 covers 12 residues. The germline CDR1 and CDR2 sequences are MNHNS and SASEGT. With 8 bases removed from V and 4 bases from J, the gap between germline ends came to 9 bases. The CDR3: CASGPVYNEQFF. CDR3 DNA sequence: TGTGCCAGCGGTCCAGTATACAATGAGCAGTTCTTC.

This clone came up a few times. The rearrangement links TRBV9 to TRBJ2-1, with 9 bases that match TRBD2. The CDR3 has 15 residues. Germline CDR1 is SGDLS and CDR2 is YYNGEE. V shed 6 bases, J shed 3 bases, and the junction held 7 bases outside the gene matches. DNA for the CDR3: TGTGCCAGCACCGCCACTAGCGGGCACTACAATGAGCAGTTCTTC. Residues: CASTATSGHYNEQFF.

On this clone itself: At the DNA level, this CDR3 is encoded by other sequences in the same sample as well. This chain uses TRBV20-1 with TRBJ2-5; maybe TRBD2 (6 bases). V lost 5 bases, J lost 4 bases, and 8 bases lay in between. CDR3 length: 11 amino acids. Looked up from germline, CDR1 is DFQATT and CDR2 is SNEGSKA (reference sequence). The CDR3 reads CSAGTAETQYF. In DNA, the CDR3 is TGCAGTGCTGGGACTGCAGAGACCCAGTACTTC.

This clone occurred a few times. V gene TRBV18 combines with J gene TRBJ2-1; tentative D call: TRBD2 (5 bases). This CDR3 comprises 15 residues. V lost 3 bases and J 0 bases, leaving 9 bases between the germline ends. From germline, CDR1 is KGHSH and CDR2 LQKENI. The CDR3 sequence is CASSPYGSSYNEQFF. DNA for the CDR3: TGTGCCAGCTCACCGTATGGGAGCTCCTACAATGAGCAGTTCTTC.

The chain recombines TRBV9 with TRBJ2-7; D gene ambiguous. The germline V gene encodes CDR1 SGDLS and CDR2 YYNGEE. Trimming pared 0 bases from V and 2 bases from J, leaving 9 bases between. There are 14 residues in the CDR3. CDR3 in amino acids: CASSVVAGTYEQYF. The CDR3, as DNA: TGTGCCAGCAGCGTAGTGGCAGGTACCTACGAGCAGTACTTC.

The V and J genes are TRBV10-3 and TRBJ2-1; weak D call: TRBD1 (6 bases). V lost 6 bases and J 3 bases, leaving 9 bases between the germline ends. In germline, CDR1 is ENHRY, CDR2 SYGVKD. CDR3 length equals 13 residues. The CDR3 DNA follows: TGTGCCATCAGCGGACAGCTCTACAATGAGCAGTTCTTC. Protein: CAISGQLYNEQFF.